This T cell receptor beta chain originates from a study of CD8 T cells in Susac syndrome. Overall study results and limits: The study's TCR sequencing and HLA analysis drew on a certain number of individuals. That number was acknowledged as relatively small.

Trimming took 5 bases from V and 7 from J, leaving 9 bases between them. Germline V gene lookup returns CDR1 GTSNPN and CDR2 SVGIG (reference sequence). The CDR3 contains 12 residues. The sequenced target, TCR beta, came from blood CD8+ and CD4+ T cells. TEMRA cells were enriched by FACS, while CD8+ and CD4+ T cells were obtained through a negative isolation that was performed magnetically. With respect to this clonotype: Its matching antigen is unknown.

When the RNA was reverse transcribed, random hexamers were used with an input of about 0.5 to 1 ug. Across 54 Vbeta and 13 Jbeta, TCR beta CDR3 was amplified with immunoSEQ multiplex PCR. From the immunoSEQ multiplex PCR reads, TCRdb called clonotypes with MiXCR, one entry per CDR3 protein. Of 150,000 to 250,000 distinct CDR3 sequences in the sample, nearly 95% were seen once. The chain recombines TRBV30 with TRBJ1-6; tentative D call: TRBD1 (6 bases). This TCR was sampled from a human donor with multiple sclerosis. The sequenced material came from CD4+ T cells from PBMCs. DNA for the CDR3: TGTGCCTGGGACAGGCTCAATTCACCCCTCCACTTT. Its translation is CAWDRLNSPLHF. Full variable domain (outside the CDR3, taken from reference TRBV30 and TRBJ1-6): SQTIHQWPATLVQPVGSPLSLECTVEGTSNPNLYWYRQAAGRGLQLLFYSVGIGQISSEVPQNLSASRPQDRQFILSSKKLLLSDSGFYLCAWDRLNSPLHFGNGTRLTVT.